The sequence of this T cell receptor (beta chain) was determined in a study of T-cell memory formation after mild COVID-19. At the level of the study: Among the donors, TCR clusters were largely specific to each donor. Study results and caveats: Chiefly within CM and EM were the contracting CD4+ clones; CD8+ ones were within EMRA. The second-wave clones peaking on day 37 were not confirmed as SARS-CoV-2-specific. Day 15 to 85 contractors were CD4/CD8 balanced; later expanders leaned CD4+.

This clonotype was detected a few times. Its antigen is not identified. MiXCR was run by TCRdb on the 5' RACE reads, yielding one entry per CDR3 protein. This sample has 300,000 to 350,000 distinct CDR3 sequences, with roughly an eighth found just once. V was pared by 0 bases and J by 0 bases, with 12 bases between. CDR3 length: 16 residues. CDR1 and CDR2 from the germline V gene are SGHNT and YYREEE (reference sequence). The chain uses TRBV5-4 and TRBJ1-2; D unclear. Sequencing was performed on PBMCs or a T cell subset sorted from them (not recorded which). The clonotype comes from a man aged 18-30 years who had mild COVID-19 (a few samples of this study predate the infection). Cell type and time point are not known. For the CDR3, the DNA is TGTGCCAGCAGCTTGGCCGTTGCGGATGCTAACTATGGCTACACCTTC. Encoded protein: CASSLAVADANYGYTF.